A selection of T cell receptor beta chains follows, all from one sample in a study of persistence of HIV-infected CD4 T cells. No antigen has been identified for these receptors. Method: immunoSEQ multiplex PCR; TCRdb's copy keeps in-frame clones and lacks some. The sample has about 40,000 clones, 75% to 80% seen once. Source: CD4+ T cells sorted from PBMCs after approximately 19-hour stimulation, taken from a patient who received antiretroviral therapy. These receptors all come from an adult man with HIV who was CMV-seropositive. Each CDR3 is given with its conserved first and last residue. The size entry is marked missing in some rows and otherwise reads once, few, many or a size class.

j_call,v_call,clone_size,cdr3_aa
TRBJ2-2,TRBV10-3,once,CAISESKRPTGELFF
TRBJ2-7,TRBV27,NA,CASSNKQVPRFTLSEQYF
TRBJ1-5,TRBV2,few,CASMGLEDQPQHF
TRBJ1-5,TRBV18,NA,CASSPDGTANQPQHF
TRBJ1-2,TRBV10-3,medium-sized,CAISGSGTGLYGYTF
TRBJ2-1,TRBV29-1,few,CSVDSGLANEQFF
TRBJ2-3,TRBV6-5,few,CASFYSTGSRTDTQYF
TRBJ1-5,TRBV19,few,CASSITSRVGQPQHF
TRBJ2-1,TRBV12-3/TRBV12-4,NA,CASSQRTSEQFF
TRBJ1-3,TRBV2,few,CASSEGDQVIYF
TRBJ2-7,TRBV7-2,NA,CASSPDRKSSYEQYF
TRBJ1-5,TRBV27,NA,CASSPENSAGLSFSNQPQHF
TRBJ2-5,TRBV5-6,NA,CASSLKSRQETQYF
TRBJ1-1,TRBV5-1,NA,CASSRGNTEAFF
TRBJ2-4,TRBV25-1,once,CASQAGSGIQYF
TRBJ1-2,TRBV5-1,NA,CASSLAGDGYTF
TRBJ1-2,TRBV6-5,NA,CASSPRTEANYGYTF
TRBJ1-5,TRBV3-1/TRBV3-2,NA,CASSRLNQPQHF